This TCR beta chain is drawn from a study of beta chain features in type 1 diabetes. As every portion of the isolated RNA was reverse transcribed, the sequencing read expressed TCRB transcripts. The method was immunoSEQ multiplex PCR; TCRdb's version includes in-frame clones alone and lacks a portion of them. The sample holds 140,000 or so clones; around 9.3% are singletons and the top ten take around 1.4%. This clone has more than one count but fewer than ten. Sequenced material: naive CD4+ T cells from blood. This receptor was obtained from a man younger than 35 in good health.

This chain's CDR3 is CASSSNPLTGELFF. CDR3 bases: TGTGCCAGCAGCTCTAACCCCTTGACCGGGGAGCTGTTTTTT. This chain links TRBV7-2 with TRBJ2-2; D call uncertain. V dropped 4 bases and J dropped 5 bases, with 11 bases sitting between them. Germline assignment: CDR1 SGHTA and CDR2 FQGNSA. The CDR3 is 14 amino acids.